This T cell receptor (beta chain) comes out of a study of STAT5B mutations in CD4+ large granular lymphocyte leukemia (dated by TCRdb to about 2022). Broadly, across the study: Among the healthy controls, the CDR3 'QG' motif was associated with a particular HLA allele. TCRbeta repertoires of CD4+ T-cell large granular lymphocyte leukemia patients were compared with those of healthy blood donors. The purity of purified fractions was confirmed by flow cytometry on FACSCanto II or FACSVerse to exceed 95% among lymphocytes.

The immunoSEQ assay at survey resolution was applied to genomic DNA for sequencing of TCRbeta rearrangements. Under the source paper's analysis protocol: In the TCR sequencing data, the lowest productive clonotype frequency that could be detected was 2.59 x 10-5. Analyses included only productive TCRbeta rearrangements, meaning complete and in-frame sequences. Sample clonality was computed as Simpson clonality in the immunoSEQ Analyzer version 3.0. Clones were grouped by frequency into very rare, small, medium, large (1-20%) or hyperexpanded (>20%) categories. Generation probabilities were estimated with OLGA 1.2.3, V-gene circos plots were made with VDJtools, specificities were searched in VDJdb, and CDR3 motifs were identified with GLIPH. TCRdb re-hosts the immuneACCESS table, in-frame sequences only. Its copies lack some clones; in the studies checked, an unresolved V gene accounts for under half of them, and the cause for the rest is not known. From that table come the V and J calls and clone size; the DNA was used to work out D and trimming. The sample profile shows fewer than 40,000 clones; 76% of them were found once. The ten largest clones capture roughly 7.1% of the sample.

Overall study outcomes, separate from this receptor: TRBV06-family usage was enriched among the top patient clones (8/27) compared with healthy controls (2/35). Greater clonality appeared to be present in CD4-sorted patient repertoires than in healthy CD4+ repertoires, and the difference was retained after the putative leukemic clones were removed. The data were not HLA-matched, and the relatively small sample size could explain the higher clonality seen in CD4+ compared with CD8+ T-LGLL. Main leukemic clonotypes were private to each patient, although 20% to 30% appeared at low frequency in other patients' non-leukemic repertoires.

Healthy controls were 37 blood donors whose buffy coats came from the Finnish Red Cross blood service. All TCR-sequenced material derived from peripheral blood: patient blood samples and healthy donor buffy coats. Peripheral blood mononuclear cells were isolated by Ficoll-Hypaque gradient centrifugation. CD4+ cells were purified magnetically from the buffy coats of healthy controls. The Gentra Puregene Cell and Tissue kit was used for genomic DNA extraction, and quantification was performed on a Qubit 2.0 fluorometer. With respect to this clone: Its antigen specificity is not known. Base-call qualities are not available, and no considerably larger clone is one nucleotide away.

V and J are trimmed by 6 bases and 4 bases, and the gene matches miss 5 bases of the junction. CDR3 length: 13 amino acids, cysteine to phenylalanine. The entry retains the CDR3 DNA only, 39 bases that are in frame from base 1. CDR1 and CDR2, per the germline V gene (reference sequence), are MNHNY and SVGAGI. This clonotype was sampled from a human donor in good health. The sequencing input was CD4+ T cells from blood buffy coats. The V and J segments used are TRBV6-6 and TRBJ1-2; 7 junctional bases match TRBD1. The base sequence is TGTGCCAGCAGCCAGGGACAGTTCTATGGCTACACCTTC. This yields the protein CASSQGQFYGYTF.